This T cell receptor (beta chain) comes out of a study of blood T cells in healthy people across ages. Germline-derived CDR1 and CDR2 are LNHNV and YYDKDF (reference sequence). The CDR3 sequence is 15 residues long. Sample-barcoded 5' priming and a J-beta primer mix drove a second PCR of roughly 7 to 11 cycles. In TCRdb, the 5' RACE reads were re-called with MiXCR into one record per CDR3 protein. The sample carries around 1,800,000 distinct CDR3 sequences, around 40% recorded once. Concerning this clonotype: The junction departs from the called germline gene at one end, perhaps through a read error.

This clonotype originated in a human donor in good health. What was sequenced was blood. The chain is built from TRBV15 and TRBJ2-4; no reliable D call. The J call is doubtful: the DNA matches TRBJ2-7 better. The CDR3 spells CATCRVTGSPYEQYF. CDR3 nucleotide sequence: TGTGCCACCTGCAGAGTAACGGGCAGCCCGTACGAGCAGTACTTC.